This T cell receptor beta chain was observed in a study of human T cells and chemical hapten exposure. Unmatched junction bases numbered 1, after V lost 5 bases and J lost 3 bases. Germline V gives CDR1 DFQATT, CDR2 SNEGSKA (reference sequence). The CDR3 is 13 amino acids. Time point denoted: patch test 1, 2 weeks after DPC sensitization. Described treatment: therapeutic diphenylcyclopropenone sensitization with weekly scalp DPC. This clonotype was found a few times. TCRdb passed the RACE reads through MiXCR, listing each CDR3 protein once. The sample has around 100,000 distinct CDR3 sequences; roughly 9.6% are singletons.

The receptor comes from a woman between 35 and 50 years old with alopecia areata. Some clones in this sample may be carry-over from other donors' samples. The chain recombines TRBV20-1 with TRBJ2-3; the match to TRBD1 covers 11 bases. This material consisted of whole blood, taken in connection with sensitization to the hapten diphenylcyclopropenone (DPC). The CDR3 coding sequence is TGCAGTGCTGGGACAGGGGGAACAGATACGCAGTATTTT. Its translation is CSAGTGGTDTQYF.